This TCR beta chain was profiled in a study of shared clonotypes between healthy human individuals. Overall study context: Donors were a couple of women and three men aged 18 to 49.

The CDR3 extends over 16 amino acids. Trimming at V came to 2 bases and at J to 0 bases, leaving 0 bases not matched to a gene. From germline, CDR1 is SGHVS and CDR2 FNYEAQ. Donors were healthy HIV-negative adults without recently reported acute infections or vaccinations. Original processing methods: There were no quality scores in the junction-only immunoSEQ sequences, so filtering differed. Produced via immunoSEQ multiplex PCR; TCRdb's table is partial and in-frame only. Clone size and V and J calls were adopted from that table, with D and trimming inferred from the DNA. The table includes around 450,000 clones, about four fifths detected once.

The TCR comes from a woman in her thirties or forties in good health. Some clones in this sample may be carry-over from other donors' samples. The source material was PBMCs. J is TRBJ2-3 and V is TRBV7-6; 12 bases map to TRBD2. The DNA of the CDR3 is TGTGCCAGCAGCTTAACTAGCGGGAGGAGCACAGATACGCAGTATTTT. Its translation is CASSLTSGRSTDTQYF.